These 20 T cell receptor beta chains came from one sample sequenced in a study of identifying expanded T cells in peripheral blood. TCRdb's copy holds only in-frame clones and misses some; the assay was immunoSEQ multiplex PCR. In the table there are about 110,000 clones, around 90% of which are singletons. The sequenced sample was blood. These TCRs come from a person aged 18-70 years in good health.

The chain carries TRBV19 and TRBJ1-4, with D possibly being TRBD1 (6 bases). CDR1 is LNHDA and CDR2 is SQIVND in the germline V gene (reference sequence). The V gene lost 7 bases and the J gene lost 2 bases, with 17 bases spanning the gap. This CDR3 comprises 16 residues. The CDR3: CASTQDSLGTNEKLFF. DNA of the CDR3: TGTGCCAGTACCCAGGACAGCCTTGGTACTAATGAAAAACTGTTTTTT.

The V call is TRBV23-1, the J call TRBJ1-2; unclear D gene. TRBV23-1 is labeled an ORF, and its function is uncertain. V was pared by 6 bases and J by 5 bases, with 4 bases between. The CDR3 loop spans 10 amino acids. The CDR3 DNA is TGCGCCAGCAGGGTATATGGCTACACCTTC. Translating gives CASRVYGYTF.

In this sample, this clone turned up once. This chain connects TRBV29-1 to TRBJ2-7; TRBD1 aligns across 7 bases. Germline CDR1 and CDR2: SQVTM and ANQGSEA. J was trimmed by 2 bases and V by 6 bases; bases with no gene match: 7. There are 13 residues in the CDR3. For the CDR3, the DNA is TGCAGCGTGATAAGACAGGGAACCTACGAGCAGTACTTC. The encoded protein is CSVIRQGTYEQYF.

The rearrangement links TRBV6-6 to TRBJ1-4; TRBD1 matches 7 bases. V was clipped by 0 bases and J by 2 bases; unmatched bases: 0. Per germline, CDR1 MNHNY and CDR2 SVGAGI (reference sequence). This CDR3 region has 15 residues. The CDR3 reads CASSYSGGTNEKLFF. The DNA of the CDR3 is TGTGCCAGCAGTTACTCAGGGGGCACTAATGAAAAACTGTTTTTT.

V and J are TRBV6-5 and TRBJ2-5, with a tentative D call TRBD2 (5 bases). The CDR3 is 16 amino acids. V lost 4 bases, J lost 4 bases, and 19 bases lay in between. Germline CDR1 is MNHEY and CDR2 is SVGAGI. The DNA for the CDR3 is TGTGCCAGCAGTTCCCAGTTGGAGGCCTGGGGAGAGACCCAGTACTTC. Residues: CASSSQLEAWGETQYF.

The chain links TRBV11-2 to TRBJ2-5, with 8 bases lining up with TRBD2. V dropped 0 bases and J dropped 5; count of bases not matched to a gene: 8. The CDR3 extends over 16 amino acids. CDR1 and CDR2 from the germline V gene are SGHAT and FQNNGV. The CDR3 here is CASSLEAGRVGETQYF. CDR3 nucleotide sequence: TGTGCCAGCAGCTTAGAGGCCGGGAGGGTGGGGGAGACCCAGTACTTC.

This chain joins TRBV18 and TRBJ1-4; TRBD1 matches at 9 bases. The V gene's germline CDR1 is KGHSH and CDR2 LQKENI. V lost 4 bases and J lost 0; bases outside the gene matches: 6. The CDR3 is 17 amino acids. The DNA of the CDR3 is TGTGCCAGCTCACTGGTACAGGGGGCTGCAACTAATGAAAAACTGTTTTTT. Translating gives CASSLVQGAATNEKLFF.

The rearrangement joins TRBV7-3 to TRBJ2-1; D is ambiguous. The CDR3 contains 12 residues. V shed 8 bases and J shed 5 bases, with 10 bases lying between them. The germline V gene encodes CDR1 SGHTA and CDR2 FQGTGA. DNA for the CDR3: TGTGCCAGCGGTTGGGTCAACAATGAGCAGTTCTTC. It codes for CASGWVNNEQFF.

The chain employs TRBV6-1 and TRBJ1-3; TRBD1 aligns across 7 bases. Germline V gives CDR1 MNHNS, CDR2 SASEGT. The CDR3 is 16 amino acids. V lost 2 bases to trimming and J lost 0 bases; unmatched junction nucleotides: 4. This chain's CDR3 is CASSEFRGLSGNTIYF. CDR3 coding DNA: TGTGCCAGCAGTGAATTTAGGGGGCTCTCTGGAAACACCATATATTTT.

Here the CDR3 DNA reads TGTGCCAGCAGTTACAGGAAGGCTAGGGGCTACGAGCAGTACTTC. Protein product: CASSYRKARGYEQYF. The genes are TRBV6-5 and TRBJ2-7; maybe TRBD1 (5 bases). This CDR3 region has 15 residues. Germline V gives CDR1 MNHEY, CDR2 SVGAGI. Trimming pared 2 bases from V and 3 bases from J, leaving 14 bases between.

The J gene is TRBJ2-7, the V gene TRBV6-6, with 12 bases fitting TRBD2. This CDR3 has 15 residues. V was pared by 5 bases and J by 3 bases, with 5 bases of the junction left unmatched. The germline gives CDR1 MNHNY, CDR2 SVGAGI (reference sequence). CDR3 nucleotides: TGTGCCAGCAGTCCTCTAGCGGGGGGGTACTACGAGCAGTACTTC. It encodes CASSPLAGGYYEQYF.

V gene TRBV28 combines with J gene TRBJ2-3; a possible D gene is TRBD1 (5 bases). Trimming cost V 5 bases and J 5 bases, with 11 bases left between them. The CDR3 totals 13 residues. CDR1 MDHEN and CDR2 SYDVKM come from the germline V gene. CDR3 residues: CASSLQTGDTQYF. The CDR3 nucleotides read TGTGCCAGCAGTCTGCAAACAGGAGATACGCAGTATTTT.

The V and J genes are TRBV5-6 and TRBJ1-1; D gene ambiguous. V was trimmed by 7 bases and J by 1 base, leaving 17 bases between them. The CDR3 loop spans 15 amino acids. Germline V gene data show CDR1 as SGHDT and CDR2 as YYEEEE. The CDR3: CASGGLGVGNTEAFF. The CDR3 DNA is TGTGCCAGCGGCGGACTAGGAGTGGGGAACACTGAAGCTTTCTTT.

This chain connects TRBV9 to TRBJ1-2; D unresolved. The CDR3 sequence is 15 residues long. Germline CDR1 reads SGDLS; CDR2 reads YYNGEE. Trimming left V 0 bases short and J 5 bases short, with 14 bases between. The CDR3 DNA sequence: TGTGCCAGCAGCGTAGAGGCAGTGAACTCGTATGGCTACACCTTC. This translates into CASSVEAVNSYGYTF.

This rearrangement joins TRBV10-3 to TRBJ1-4; maybe TRBD1 (5 bases). Germline CDR1 is ENHRY and CDR2 is SYGVKD. CDR3 length: 15 residues. Trimming removed 3 bases from V and 1 base from J, with 9 bases in between. The CDR3 region has the DNA TGTGCCATCAGTGAATCCAGGGAAACTAATGAAAAACTGTTTTTT. Translation: CAISESRETNEKLFF.

This chain links TRBV7-8 with TRBJ2-7; 10 bases are a match to TRBD1. This CDR3 region has 20 residues. V shed 4 bases and J 3 bases; nucleotides not matched to a gene: 21. CDR1 and CDR2 (germline): SGHVS, FQNEAQ. The CDR3 loop is CASSSPTVGDRGKGRYEQYF. As DNA, the CDR3 is TGTGCCAGCAGCTCCCCCACAGTAGGGGACAGGGGAAAGGGACGCTACGAGCAGTACTTC. The full variable domain, in which reference TRBV7-8 and TRBJ2-7 provide the parts outside the CDR3, is GAGVSQSPRYKVAKRGQDVALRCDPISGHVSLFWYQQALGQGPEFLTYFQNEAQLDKSGLPSDRFFAERPEGSVSTLKIQRTQQEDSAVYLCASSSPTVGDRGKGRYEQYFGPGTRLTVT.

The DNA of the CDR3 is TGTGCCAGCAGCCCTCAGGGGGCGAGCTCCTACAATGAGCAGTTCTTC. It codes for CASSPQGASSYNEQFF. V usage is TRBV7-3 and J usage is TRBJ2-1; 8 nucleotides agree with TRBD1. Germline loops: CDR1 SGHTA, CDR2 FQGTGA. This CDR3 comprises 16 residues. V lost 5 bases, J lost 0 bases, and 6 bases stayed unmatched. The complete variable domain, with remaining parts taken from reference TRBV7-3 and TRBJ2-1, reads GAGVSQTPSNKVTEKGKYVELRCDPISGHTALYWYRQSLGQGPEFLIYFQGTGAADDSGLPNDRFFAVRPEGSVSTLKIQRTERGDSAVYLCASSPQGASSYNEQFFGPGTRLTVL.

V usage is TRBV5-6 and J usage is TRBJ1-1; 8 bases agree with TRBD1. V shed 7 bases, J shed 0 bases, and the junction held 8 bases outside the gene matches. CDR3 size: 15 residues. The germline CDR1 and CDR2 sequences are SGHDT and YYEEEE. CDR3 protein: CASLRRQGMNTEAFF. CDR3 coding DNA: TGTGCCAGCCTAAGACGACAGGGGATGAACACTGAAGCTTTCTTT.

For this clone: Other DNA variants within this sample encode the same CDR3. This chain joins TRBV5-1 and TRBJ2-5, with TRBD2 matching 13 bases. The V gene end was trimmed by 4 bases and the J gene end by 0 bases; junction bases not matched to a gene: 6. This CDR3 spans 17 amino acids. Germline CDR1 is SGHRS and CDR2 is YFSETQ. The chain's CDR3 is CASSPGLAGPYQETQYF. DNA for the CDR3: TGCGCCAGCAGCCCGGGACTAGCGGGGCCGTACCAAGAGACCCAGTACTTC.

V and J are TRBV19 and TRBJ1-2, with D unclear. This CDR3 spans 18 amino acids. V was shortened by 5 bases and J by 1 base, with 23 bases between the two germline ends. CDR1 LNHDA and CDR2 SQIVND come from the germline V gene (reference sequence). CDR3 in DNA: TGTGCCAGTAGTCCCCGTATCCTCCGTCTACATTTTAACTATGGCTACACCTTC. This codes for CASSPRILRLHFNYGYTF.